This TCR beta chain was recorded in a study of early T cells in non-severe SARS-CoV-2 infection. Overall study context: Sequencing was performed on bulk RNA from unsorted whole blood, leaving chains unpaired.

V shed 2 bases and J 5 bases; nucleotides not matched to a gene: 5. Per the germline V gene, CDR1 is SGHTA and CDR2 is FQGNSA. This CDR3 contains 14 residues. TCRdb reprocessed the 5' RACE reads with MiXCR, giving one entry per CDR3 protein. This sample carries around 57,000 distinct CDR3 sequences, about 5.9% of them seen once, and the ten largest clones take about 3.9%. Study-wide results and caveats: Matching with VDJdb favored anti-spike CD8 responses (missing private and CD4 specificities).

Worth noting for this clonotype: Its antigen is undetermined.

The sample was whole blood. V and J are TRBV7-2 and TRBJ1-2; 7 bases fit TRBD1. The sequence derives from an adult who was a healthcare worker with PCR-confirmed SARS-CoV-2 infection or an uninfected control (not recorded which). The CDR3 DNA reads as TGTGCCAGCAGCTTATACACAGGGGAATATGGCTACACCTTC. Translating it yields CASSLYTGEYGYTF.